This TCR beta chain was observed in a study of T cells in Graves' hyperthyroidism and ophthalmopathy. Study-level findings and limits: Expanded thyroid clonotypes (above 0.001) were mostly also found in blood.

On this clonotype itself: Its antigen is not known.

The CDR3 contains 16 residues. V shed 5 bases, J shed 4 bases, and the junction held 9 bases outside the gene matches. The germline V gene encodes CDR1 SGHVS and CDR2 FQNEAQ. Researchers took RNA transcripts and amplified the TCR beta CDR3 regions from them. HTBI primers were employed in a first-round RT-PCR of the TCR CDR3. One entry per CDR3 protein, called by TCRdb with MiXCR from the multiplex PCR reads. The sample lists roughly 170,000 distinct CDR3 sequences; 17% were seen once. The chain carries TRBV7-8 and TRBJ2-2; 8 nucleotides line up with TRBD1. The TCR comes from a woman between 45 and 60 years old with Graves' hyperthyroidism. The sequenced sample was blood. As DNA, the CDR3 is TGTGCCAGCAGCCCTCGGACAGGGCGAAGCACCGGGGAGCTGTTTTTT. This sequence encodes CASSPRTGRSTGELFF.